One and the same sample provided the 18 T cell receptor beta chains below, sequenced in a study of identical twins. TCRdb passed the 5' RACE reads through MiXCR, listing each CDR3 protein once. The repertoire holds approximately 690,000 distinct CDR3 sequences, with around 6% as singletons. The sequenced sample was naive T cells sorted from blood. Every receptor here comes from a man between 18 and 29 years old in good health.

This sequence joins TRBV25-1 and TRBJ2-2; no definite D call. This CDR3 is built from 14 residues. V was shortened by 6 bases and J by 0 bases, with 8 bases between the two germline ends. The V gene's germline CDR1 is MGHDK and CDR2 SYGVNS. The CDR3 loop reads CASRAGANTGELFF. The CDR3 DNA reads TGTGCCAGCAGGGCAGGAGCGAACACCGGGGAGCTGTTTTTT.

This clonotype has a count of ten or more. This chain links TRBV9 with TRBJ2-2; D is uncertain. The CDR3 totals 14 residues. CDR1 SGDLS and CDR2 YYNGEE come from the germline V gene. Deletions cut 2 bases from V and 7 bases from J, with 12 bases between. CDR3 region: CASSVRYGVGELFF. CDR3 nucleotide sequence: TGTGCCAGCAGCGTCCGATACGGAGTCGGGGAGCTGTTTTTT.

This clonotype was counted many times. The chain has TRBV6-1 and TRBJ1-2; 7 bases are shared with TRBD1. Per germline, CDR1 MNHNS and CDR2 SASEGT. The J segment lost 1 base and the V segment lost 10 bases, leaving 9 bases of the junction unmatched. This CDR3 spans 14 amino acids. This chain's CDR3 is CATCDRDSNYGYTF. The CDR3 DNA reads TGTGCCACGTGTGACCGGGACAGTAACTATGGCTACACCTTC.

This clonotype showed up many times. The chain is built from TRBV20-1 and TRBJ2-1, with 11 bases lining up with TRBD2. CDR1 and CDR2 from the germline V gene are DFQATT and SNEGSKA (reference sequence). This CDR3 is 16 amino acids long. The V and J ends lost 5 bases and 3 bases, in that order; junction bases with no gene match: 9. The CDR3 coding sequence is TGCAGTGCTGGGGACCTGGGGACTAGCGGCTACAATGAGCAGTTCTTC. Its protein is CSAGDLGTSGYNEQFF.

This clonotype was seen ten or more times. The chain has TRBV18 and TRBJ2-7; D uncertain. The V and J ends lost 0 bases and 2 bases respectively, with 8 bases between them. The CDR3 consists of 14 residues. From germline, CDR1 is KGHSH and CDR2 LQKENI. CDR3 bases: TGTGCCAGCTCACCACCGGTTACAGCCTACGAGCAGTACTTC. Translating gives CASSPPVTAYEQYF.

There are many counts of this clonotype. Compared with germline, one end of the junction differs, possibly owing to a read error. V is TRBV25-1 and J is TRBJ1-6; 8 bases line up with TRBD1. The CDR3 loop spans 11 amino acids. Germline V gene sequence: CDR1 MGHDK, CDR2 SYGVNS. The CDR3 region has the DNA TGTGCCAGCATCTCGAGACAGGGGCTGCGATTT. Translating it yields CASISRQGLRF.

The CDR3 sequence is CASSATGTSGSSSYNEQFF. CDR3 nucleotides: TGTGCCAGCAGTGCCACCGGGACTAGCGGGAGTTCTTCCTACAATGAGCAGTTCTTC. V gene TRBV6-1 combines with J gene TRBJ2-1; TRBD2 agrees at 14 bases. V trimming: 4 bases; J trimming: 1 base; junction bases outside the gene matches: 9. Germline assignment: CDR1 MNHNS and CDR2 SASEGT. The CDR3 consists of 19 residues.

In its sample, this clonotype was seen many times. The CDR3 sequence: CGGTFGTSGYNEQFF. CDR3 nucleotides: TGCGGAGGGACATTCGGGACTAGCGGGTACAATGAGCAGTTCTTC. The rearrangement joins TRBV20-1 to TRBJ2-1; 12 bases line up with TRBD2. The CDR3 totals 15 residues. CDR1 is DFQATT, CDR2 SNEGSKA, per germline (reference sequence).

This clonotype was counted a few times. The chain employs TRBV20-1 and TRBJ2-1; D remains ambiguous. V lost 2 bases and J 6 bases, leaving 14 bases between the germline ends. CDR3 length equals 14 residues. Germline assignment: CDR1 DFQATT and CDR2 SNEGSKA (reference sequence). In DNA form, the CDR3 reads TGCAGTGCTAGATCCGGGCCCCTGGGCAATGAGCAGTTCTTC. Encoded protein: CSARSGPLGNEQFF.

This clonotype has more than one count but fewer than ten. The V call is TRBV11-2, the J call TRBJ2-3; 11 bases agree with TRBD2. The CDR3 length is 20 residues. Trimming took 4 bases from V and 5 from J; bases not matched to a gene: 20. Germline loops: CDR1 SGHAT, CDR2 FQNNGV. CDR3 residues: CASSSPSTSGKRSYIDTQYF. CDR3 DNA sequence: TGTGCCAGCAGCTCACCCTCGACTAGCGGGAAAAGAAGTTACATAGATACGCAGTATTTT.

At least ten counts were recorded for this clonotype. This chain connects TRBV12-3 or TRBV12-4 to TRBJ2-1; TRBD2 aligns across 12 bases. The CDR3 is 15 residues long. With 6 bases clipped from V and 8 bases from J, the junction kept 8 bases outside the gene matches. CDR3: CASRPLAGGPHEQFF. The CDR3, as DNA: TGTGCCAGCAGGCCCCTAGCGGGAGGGCCCCATGAGCAGTTCTTC.

The chain employs TRBV6-2 or TRBV6-3 and TRBJ2-5; D gene ambiguous. V was pared by 7 bases and J by 7 bases, with 13 bases between. The CDR3 spans 12 residues. Per germline, CDR1 MNHEY and CDR2 SVGEGT. CDR3 bases: TGTGCCAGCAACCAACCCGATAGGACCCAGTACTTC. Residues: CASNQPDRTQYF.

This clonotype came up a few times. V gene TRBV5-1 combines with J gene TRBJ1-1, with D possibly being TRBD1 (5 bases). Germline assignment: CDR1 SGHRS and CDR2 YFSETQ. Trimming left V 0 bases short and J 3 bases short, with 12 bases between. CDR3 length: 15 amino acids. The CDR3 sequence: CASSLAGGVDTEAFF. CDR3 bases: TGCGCCAGCAGCTTGGCCGGGGGGGTTGACACTGAAGCTTTCTTT. Supplemented by reference TRBV5-1 and TRBJ1-1, the full variable domain reads KAGVTQTPRYLIKTRGQQVTLSCSPISGHRSVSWYQQTPGQGLQFLFEYFSETQRNKGNFPGRFSGRQFSNSRSEMNVSTLELGDSALYLCASSLAGGVDTEAFFGQGTRLTVV.

The chain links TRBV14 to TRBJ1-1, with D unclear. The CDR3 totals 12 residues. Germline V gene lookup returns CDR1 SGHDN and CDR2 FVKESK. Trimming removed 0 bases at V and 5 bases at J, with 4 bases between. CDR3 nucleotides: TGTGCCAGCAGCCAAGAAGTTACTGAAGCTTTCTTT. Amino acids: CASSQEVTEAFF.

A few counts support this clonotype. This sequence joins TRBV20-1 and TRBJ2-7, with 10 bases that match TRBD2. CDR3 length: 17 residues. V lost 3 bases to trimming and J lost 1 base; unmatched junction nucleotides: 12. CDR1 is DFQATT, CDR2 SNEGSKA, per germline (reference sequence). CDR3 loop: CSARGTSAQGGSYEQYV. DNA of the CDR3: TGCAGTGCTAGGGGGACTAGCGCCCAGGGGGGGTCCTACGAGCAGTACGTC.

The chain is built from TRBV7-9 and TRBJ2-7, with 8 positions matching TRBD2. This CDR3 has 15 residues. V shed 4 bases and J 2 bases; nucleotides not matched to a gene: 7. Looked up from germline, CDR1 is SEHNR and CDR2 is FQNEAQ (reference sequence). CDR3 sequence reads: CASSSRLAPTYEQYF. The DNA of the CDR3 is TGTGCCAGCAGCTCTCGACTAGCGCCGACCTACGAGCAGTACTTC.

This clonotype was seen repeatedly, ten times or more. This sequence joins TRBV7-2 and TRBJ2-1; TRBD1 matches 7 bases. V was clipped by 5 bases and J by 0 bases; unmatched bases: 4. Germline-derived CDR1 and CDR2 are SGHTA and FQGNSA. This CDR3 has 15 amino acids. CDR3: CASSVGQSSYNEQFF. The CDR3 DNA is TGTGCCAGCAGCGTGGGACAGAGCTCCTACAATGAGCAGTTCTTC.

There are a few counts of this clonotype. CDR3 sequence: CASSQGPGPGLYEQYV. The CDR3 DNA follows: TGTGCCAGCAGCCAGGGTCCGGGTCCCGGCCTCTACGAGCAGTACGTC. This chain uses TRBV14 with TRBJ2-7; D unresolved. Germline V CDR1 and CDR2: SGHDN, FVKESK. V gave up 3 bases and J gave up 3 bases, with 18 bases separating them. CDR3 length equals 16 residues.